This entry describes one T cell receptor beta chain. Under the authors' procedure: Reference gene primer amplification yielded estimated nucleated cell counts. Only in-frame clones appear in the TCRdb table, and some are missing; sequencing was by immunoSEQ multiplex PCR. V, J and clone size are taken as reported in that table, and D and trimming were inferred from the DNA itself. The sample records about 26,000 clones, 85% to 90% being singletons. The CDR3 has 15 amino acids. V shed 3 bases, J shed 2 bases, and the junction held 1 base outside the gene matches. The germline CDR1 and CDR2 sequences are MNHEY and SMNVEV (reference sequence). These data come from a study of blood T cell repertoires in COVID-19. The overall study: Italy, Spain and the United States were the sources of the convalescent and acute COVID-19 samples. From T cells, B-cell-depleted T cells, or PBMCs came the material, which was cDNA or gDNA.

Sequencing was carried out using peripheral blood. This TCR came from a human donor in a cohort sampled during active COVID-19. This chain joins TRBV27 and TRBJ2-7, with TRBD2 matching over 13 bases. The CDR3, as DNA: TGTGCCAGCAGTTTGGGACTAGCGGGGCCCTACGAGCAGTACTTC. Translated, it gives CASSLGLAGPYEQYF.